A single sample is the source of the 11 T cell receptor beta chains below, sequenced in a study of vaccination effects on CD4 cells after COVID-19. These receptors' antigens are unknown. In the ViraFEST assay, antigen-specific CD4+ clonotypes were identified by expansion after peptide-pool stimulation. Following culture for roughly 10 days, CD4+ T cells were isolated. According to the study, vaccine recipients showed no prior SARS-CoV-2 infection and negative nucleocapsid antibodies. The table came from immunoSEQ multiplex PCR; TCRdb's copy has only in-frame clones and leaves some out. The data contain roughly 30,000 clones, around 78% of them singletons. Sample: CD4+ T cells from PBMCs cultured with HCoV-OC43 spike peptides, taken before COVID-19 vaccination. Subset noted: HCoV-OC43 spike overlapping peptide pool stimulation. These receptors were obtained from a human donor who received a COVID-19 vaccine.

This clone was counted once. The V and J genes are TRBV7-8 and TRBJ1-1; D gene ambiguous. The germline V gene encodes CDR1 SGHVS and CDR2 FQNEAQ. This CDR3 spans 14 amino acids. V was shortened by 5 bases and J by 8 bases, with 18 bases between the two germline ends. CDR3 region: CASSPLSGVKEAFF. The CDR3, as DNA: TGTGCCAGCAGCCCCCTCTCGGGCGTCAAGGAAGCTTTCTTT.

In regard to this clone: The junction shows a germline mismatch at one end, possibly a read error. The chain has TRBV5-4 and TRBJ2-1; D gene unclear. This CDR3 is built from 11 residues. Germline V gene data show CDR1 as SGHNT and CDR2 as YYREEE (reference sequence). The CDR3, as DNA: TGTGCCAGCAGCTTGGAAGGTCCTCCCCTCTTC. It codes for CASSLEGPPLF.

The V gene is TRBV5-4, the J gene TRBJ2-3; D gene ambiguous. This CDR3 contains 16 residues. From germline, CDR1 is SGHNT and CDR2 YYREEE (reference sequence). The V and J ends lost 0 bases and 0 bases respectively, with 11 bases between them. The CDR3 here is CASSLASSGSTDTQYF. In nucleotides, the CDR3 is TGTGCCAGCAGCTTGGCCTCATCCGGGAGCACAGATACGCAGTATTTT.

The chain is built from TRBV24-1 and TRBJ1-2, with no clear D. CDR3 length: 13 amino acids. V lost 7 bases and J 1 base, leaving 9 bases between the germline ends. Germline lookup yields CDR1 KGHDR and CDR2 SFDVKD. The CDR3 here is CATSRSFNYGYTF. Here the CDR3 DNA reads TGTGCCACCAGCCGATCCTTTAACTATGGCTACACCTTC.

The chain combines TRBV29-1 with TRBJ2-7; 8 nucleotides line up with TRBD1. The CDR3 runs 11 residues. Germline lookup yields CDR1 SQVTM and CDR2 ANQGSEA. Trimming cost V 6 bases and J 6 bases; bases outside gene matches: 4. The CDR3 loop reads CSVGDRGEQYF. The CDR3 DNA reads TGCAGCGTCGGAGACAGGGGCGAGCAGTACTTC.

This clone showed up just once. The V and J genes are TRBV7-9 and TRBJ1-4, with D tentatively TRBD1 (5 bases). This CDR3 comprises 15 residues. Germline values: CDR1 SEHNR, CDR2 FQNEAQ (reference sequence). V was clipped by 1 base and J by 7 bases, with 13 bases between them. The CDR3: CASSLGGRVVEKLFF. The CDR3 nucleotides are TGTGCCAGCAGCTTAGGGGGCAGGGTAGTTGAAAAACTGTTTTTT.

The CDR3 loop is CAWSTGRTGELFF. CDR3 bases: TGTGCCTGGAGTACAGGACGGACCGGGGAGCTGTTTTTT. The chain couples TRBV30 to TRBJ2-2; a possible D gene is TRBD1 (5 bases). This CDR3 contains 13 residues. CDR1 and CDR2 (germline): GTSNPN, SVGIG (reference sequence). V was trimmed by 2 bases and J by 5 bases, leaving 9 bases between them.

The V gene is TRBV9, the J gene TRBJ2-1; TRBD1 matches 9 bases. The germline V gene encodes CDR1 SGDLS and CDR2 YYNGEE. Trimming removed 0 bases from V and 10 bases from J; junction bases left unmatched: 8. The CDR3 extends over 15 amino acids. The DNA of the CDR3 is TGTGCCAGCAGCGTAGTACCCGGACAGGGGAGCGAGCAGTTCTTC. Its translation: CASSVVPGQGSEQFF. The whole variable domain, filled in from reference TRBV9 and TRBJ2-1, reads DSGVTQTPKHLITATGQRVTLRCSPRSGDLSVYWYQQSLDQGLQFLIQYYNGEERAKGNILERFSAQQFPDLHSELNLSSLELGDSALYFCASSVVPGQGSEQFFGPGTRLTVL.

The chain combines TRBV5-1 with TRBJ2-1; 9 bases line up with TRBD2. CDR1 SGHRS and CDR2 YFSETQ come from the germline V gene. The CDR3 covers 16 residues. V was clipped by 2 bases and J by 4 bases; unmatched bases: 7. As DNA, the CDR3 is TGCGCCAGCAGCTTATCTGGCGGGGGGGCGTACAATGAGCAGTTCTTC. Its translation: CASSLSGGGAYNEQFF.

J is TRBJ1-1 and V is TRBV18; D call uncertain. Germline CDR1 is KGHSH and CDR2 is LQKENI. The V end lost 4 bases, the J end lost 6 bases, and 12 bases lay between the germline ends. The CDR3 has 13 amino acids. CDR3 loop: CASSLSKQSEAFF. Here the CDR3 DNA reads TGTGCCAGCTCACTTTCGAAACAGTCTGAAGCTTTCTTT.

In nucleotides, the CDR3 is TGTGCCAGCAACCGGGACAACTCCTACGAGCAGTACTTC. It translates to CASNRDNSYEQYF. V is TRBV2 and J is TRBJ2-7; TRBD1 might be the D (6 bases). This CDR3 comprises 13 residues. Germline values: CDR1 SNHLY, CDR2 FYNNEI. The ends were cut back, 7 bases at V and 0 bases at J, with 10 bases in the middle.